The clone carrying this T cell receptor (beta chain) was observed at least ten times. The entry originates in a study of neurological immune-mediated disorders. Germline-derived CDR1 and CDR2 are MNHEY and SMNVEV (reference sequence). The CDR3 is 13 residues long. Trimming left V 6 bases short and J 7 bases short, with 10 bases between. TCRdb passed the 5' RACE reads through MiXCR, listing each CDR3 protein once. This table has under 100,000 distinct CDR3 sequences, 3.5% to 5.5% appearing once. Time point indicated: longitudinal time-point 3. The sequenced sample consisted of PBMCs. The chain has TRBV27 and TRBJ1-6; D perhaps matches TRBD1 (5 bases). This TCR was sampled from a woman aged 55-69 years with multiple sclerosis. CDR3 sequence: CASSRDWNSPLHF. The CDR3 DNA reads TGTGCCAGCAGCCGGGACTGGAATTCACCCCTCCACTTT.